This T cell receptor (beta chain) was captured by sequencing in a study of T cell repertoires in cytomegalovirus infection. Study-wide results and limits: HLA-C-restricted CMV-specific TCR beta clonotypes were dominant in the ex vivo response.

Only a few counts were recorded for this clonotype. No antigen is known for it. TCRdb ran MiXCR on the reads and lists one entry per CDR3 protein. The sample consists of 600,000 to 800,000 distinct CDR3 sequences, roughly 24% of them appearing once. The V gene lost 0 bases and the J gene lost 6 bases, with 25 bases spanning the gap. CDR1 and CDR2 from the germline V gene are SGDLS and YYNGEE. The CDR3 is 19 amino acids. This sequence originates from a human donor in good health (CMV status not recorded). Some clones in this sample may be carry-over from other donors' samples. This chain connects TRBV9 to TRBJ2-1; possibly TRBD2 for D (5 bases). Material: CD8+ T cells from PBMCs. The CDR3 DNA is TGTGCCAGCAGCGTAGCCCACTATCCCCGGGAAACTTCACTCAATGAGCAGTTCTTC. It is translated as CASSVAHYPRETSLNEQFF.